The T cell receptor beta chain under discussion was sequenced for a study of blood T cell repertoires in COVID-19. Concerning this clone itself: An end of the junction does not agree with germline; a read error may underlie this.

The CDR3 is 14 residues long. Germline CDR1 SSHAT, CDR2 FNYEAQ (reference sequence). Repertoires were generated with immunoSEQ multiplex PCR, while TCRdb's copy carries only in-frame clones and drops some. The sample lists 91,000 or so clones; about nine tenths were seen once. The receptor comes from a woman aged 45-65 years in a cohort sampled during active COVID-19. The rearrangement links TRBV7-7 to TRBJ2-1, with D perhaps matching TRBD2 (6 bases). Sample: peripheral blood. The CDR3 here is CASTHNPSANEQFF. The DNA of the CDR3 is TGTGCTAGCACCCACAACCCTAGCGCCAATGAGCAGTTCTTC.